The 30 T cell receptor beta chains below come from one sample, sequenced in a study of T-cell reconstitution after alpha-beta-depleted transplantation in children (dated by TCRdb to about 2016). The sample's treatment or condition, from its label and the paper: allogeneic hematopoietic cell transplantation with graft depleted of TCRalphabeta T cells and CD19 B cells. To prepare the library, PCR was applied. The sample was run on an Illumina HiSeq 2500. TCR library preparation used molecular barcoding, with unique molecular identifiers applied to normalize quantification of the TCRbeta repertoire. Starting from the raw public reads, TCRdb applied fastp trimming at Q25, assembled clones with MiXCR and retained in-frame beta chains. Under each unique CDR3 protein, matching rows form one entry showing the most common genes and DNA. For this sample the table gives fewer than 700,000 distinct CDR3 sequences, of which approximately 13% were detected only once. Jointly, the top ten make up 2.2% of the sample.

Material: PBMCs, mostly from graft donor cells, obtained 360 days after TCRalphabeta/CD19-depleted stem cell transplant. These receptors all stem from a male patient aged 10 to 17 who had a stem cell transplant for acute myeloid leukemia, so the T cells may come from the graft donor.

A few counts support this clonotype. The J gene is TRBJ2-1, the V gene TRBV12-3 or TRBV12-4; the match to TRBD2 covers 14 bases. V trimming: 5 bases; J trimming: 0 bases; junction bases outside the gene matches: 3. CDR3 size: 17 residues. The CDR3 DNA is TGTGCCAGCAGTCCGGGACTAGCGGGGGACTCCTACAATGAGCAGTTCTTC. It is translated as CASSPGLAGDSYNEQFF.

The chain is built from TRBV4-3 and TRBJ2-1; 10 positions match TRBD2. With V trimmed by 1 base and J by 2 bases, 5 bases remained unmatched. Germline CDR1 and CDR2: LGHNA and YSLEER. The CDR3 consists of 17 residues. The CDR3 DNA is TGCGCCAGCAGCCAAGGGGTGGGGACTAGCGCCTACAATGAGCAGTTCTTC. The encoded protein is CASSQGVGTSAYNEQFF.

In its sample, this clonotype was seen a few times. The CDR3 is CSARDVAGTQYF. The CDR3, as DNA: TGCAGTGCTAGAGATGTAGCGGGTACGCAGTATTTT. The genes are TRBV20-1 and TRBJ2-3, with 7 nucleotides matching TRBD2. The CDR3 spans 12 residues. The germline gives CDR1 DFQATT, CDR2 SNEGSKA (reference sequence). V lost 0 bases to trimming and J lost 8 bases; unmatched junction nucleotides: 2.

This clonotype was counted at least ten times. This chain uses TRBV6-1 with TRBJ2-1; no clear D. This CDR3 is built from 15 residues. The V end was cut by 4 bases, the J end by 3 bases, with 13 bases between. Germline-derived CDR1 and CDR2 are MNHNS and SASEGT. Here the CDR3 DNA reads TGTGCCAGCAGTGCCACGGGTAAATTCTACAATGAGCAGTTCTTC. This translates into CASSATGKFYNEQFF.

The chain couples TRBV27 to TRBJ2-5, with 11 nucleotides matching TRBD2. The germline V gene encodes CDR1 MNHEY and CDR2 SMNVEV (reference sequence). V trimming: 6 bases; J trimming: 3 bases; junction bases outside the gene matches: 6. This CDR3 spans 15 amino acids. CDR3 sequence (DNA): TGTGCCAGCAGACCCATGGGACTAGCGGAAGAGACCCAGTACTTC. Translation gives CASRPMGLAEETQYF.

This clonotype was detected a few times. The V gene is TRBV5-6, the J gene TRBJ2-2; 10 nucleotides match TRBD1. The junction had 5 bases not matched to a gene; V was cut back by 0 bases and J by 6 bases. The length of the CDR3 is 16 residues. CDR1 is SGHDT and CDR2 is YYEEEE in the germline V gene. CDR3 loop: CASSLVGQGVPGELFF. CDR3 nucleotides: TGTGCCAGCAGCTTGGTCGGACAGGGGGTTCCCGGGGAGCTGTTTTTT.

The table lists this clonotype with many counts. The genes are TRBV28 and TRBJ2-3, with D perhaps TRBD1 or TRBD2 (5 bases each). Trimming removed 7 bases from V and 3 bases from J, with 20 bases in between. The CDR3 runs 16 residues. From germline, CDR1 is MDHEN and CDR2 SYDVKM. This chain's CDR3 is CASTYRGPTSTDTQYF. CDR3 in DNA: TGTGCCAGCACCTATAGGGGACCCACCTCGACAGATACGCAGTATTTT.

In its sample, this clonotype was seen a few times. V and J are TRBV5-6 and TRBJ2-4; 8 nucleotides agree with TRBD1. The germline V gene encodes CDR1 SGHDT and CDR2 YYEEEE. The CDR3 has 15 amino acids. V was pared by 4 bases and J by 12 bases, with 15 bases of the junction left unmatched. CDR3 protein: CASSPAHLGQGDQYF. The CDR3, as DNA: TGTGCCAGCAGCCCGGCCCACCTAGGACAGGGAGATCAGTACTTC. The full variable domain, its missing parts supplied by reference TRBV5-6 and TRBJ2-4, is DAGVTQSPTHLIKTRGQQVTLRCSPKSGHDTVSWYQQALGQGPQFIFQYYEEEERQRGNFPDRFSGHQFPNYSSELNVNALLLGDSALYLCASSPAHLGQGDQYFGAGTRLSVL.

This clonotype was detected only a few times. This rearrangement joins TRBV11-2 to TRBJ2-7, with D perhaps matching TRBD1 or TRBD2 (5 bases each). Trimming removed 6 bases at V and 6 bases at J, with 18 bases between. The germline gives CDR1 SGHAT, CDR2 FQNNGV. This CDR3 has 14 amino acids. The CDR3 nucleotides are TGTGCCAGCAGTTCCGGGACGACTTTAAGCGAGCAGTACTTC. This gives the protein CASSSGTTLSEQYF.

The rearrangement uses TRBV20-1 and TRBJ2-3; TRBD2 matches at 8 bases. CDR1 and CDR2 (germline): DFQATT, SNEGSKA (reference sequence). V gave up 2 bases and J gave up 1 base; unmatched junction bases: 2. The CDR3 runs to 14 residues. CDR3 nucleotides: TGCAGTGCTAGACAGGGACTAGGCACAGATACGCAGTATTTT. It specifies CSARQGLGTDTQYF.

The chain is built from TRBV10-3 and TRBJ2-7, with D possibly being TRBD1 (6 bases). The CDR3 length is 15 residues. Trimming left V 3 bases short and J 4 bases short, with 16 bases between. Germline-derived CDR1 and CDR2 are ENHRY and SYGVKD. CDR3 region: CAISDPETGEYEQYF. CDR3 nucleotides: TGTGCCATCAGTGACCCCGAGACAGGAGAGTACGAGCAGTACTTC.

The chain carries TRBV6-2 or TRBV6-3 and TRBJ2-7; 7 bases line up with TRBD2. After removal of 6 bases from V and 7 bases from J, the junction contained 21 bases not matched to a gene. Looked up from germline, CDR1 is MNHEY and CDR2 is SVGEGT. CDR3 length: 17 residues. This chain's CDR3 is CASSTDRGVAGAVEQYF. CDR3 bases: TGTGCCAGCAGCACGGACCGAGGGGTCGCGGGAGCGGTGGAGCAGTACTTC.

This chain uses TRBV18 with TRBJ1-2, with a weak D call TRBD1 (5 bases). Per the germline V gene, CDR1 is KGHSH and CDR2 is LQKENI. The CDR3 extends over 13 amino acids. The V and J ends lost 0 bases and 8 bases respectively, with 10 bases between them. The CDR3 loop reads CASSPPEGLGYTF. Written as DNA, the CDR3 is TGTGCCAGCTCACCACCGGAGGGGCTGGGCTACACCTTC.

This clonotype showed up just a few times. The V and J genes are TRBV4-3 and TRBJ2-5, with 9 positions matching TRBD1. Trimming at V came to 2 bases and at J to 1 base, leaving 2 bases not matched to a gene. CDR3 length: 15 residues. Germline V gene data show CDR1 as LGHNA and CDR2 as YSLEER. The CDR3 DNA sequence: TGCGCCAGCAGCCAACGACAGGGGGTCCAAGAGACCCAGTACTTC. This translates into CASSQRQGVQETQYF.

The chain carries TRBV5-1 and TRBJ1-1; TRBD1 matches at 7 bases. The CDR3 runs 17 residues. J was trimmed by 4 bases and V by 8 bases; bases with no gene match: 20. Germline CDR1 is SGHRS and CDR2 is YFSETQ. The CDR3 sequence is CASAFRDRASPSTEAFF. The CDR3 DNA reads as TGCGCCAGTGCATTTAGAGACAGGGCTTCACCGAGCACTGAAGCTTTCTTT.

The chain employs TRBV6-5 and TRBJ2-7, with unresolved D. The CDR3 contains 13 residues. CDR1 and CDR2 (germline): MNHEY, SVGAGI. Between the trimmed V and J ends, which lost 2 bases and 3 bases, there was a span of 8 bases. The CDR3 nucleotides read TGTGCCAGCAGTTACGTACCAGGCTACGAGCAGTACTTC. This encodes CASSYVPGYEQYF.

The gene calls are TRBV28 and TRBJ1-6, with TRBD1 as a possible D gene (6 bases). CDR3 length: 14 amino acids. Germline lookup yields CDR1 MDHEN and CDR2 SYDVKM. V dropped 11 bases and J dropped 3 bases, with 14 bases sitting between them. The DNA of the CDR3 is TGTGCCTATAAGGGGGTCCTCTATAATTCACCCCTCCACTTT. Translating gives CAYKGVLYNSPLHF.

This clonotype occurred many times. The gene calls are TRBV29-1 and TRBJ2-2, with 7 bases matching TRBD1. With 7 bases clipped from V and 8 bases from J, the junction kept 13 bases outside the gene matches. This CDR3 is 14 amino acids long. Looked up from germline, CDR1 is SQVTM and CDR2 is ANQGSEA. The CDR3 loop is CSAVRTGVLGELFF. CDR3 in DNA: TGCAGCGCCGTACGAACAGGGGTCCTAGGGGAGCTGTTTTTT.

In this sample, this clonotype turned up many times. This chain uses TRBV20-1 with TRBJ2-3, with D unclear. Trimming took 4 bases from V and 2 from J, leaving 10 bases between them. CDR1 is DFQATT and CDR2 is SNEGSKA in the germline V gene (reference sequence). The CDR3 runs 13 residues. CDR3 DNA: TGCAGTGCTACCAGACTCGTCACAGATACGCAGTATTTT. Its protein is CSATRLVTDTQYF.

The V and J genes are TRBV15 and TRBJ2-1; D gene uncertain. With 0 bases removed from V and 3 bases from J, the gap between germline ends came to 18 bases. Germline CDR1 and CDR2: LNHNV and YYDKDF (reference sequence). This CDR3 is built from 18 residues. The CDR3 DNA reads as TGTGCCACCAGCAGAGATCGGAGTGCGGCGCTCCTCTACAATGAGCAGTTCTTC. Translated, it gives CATSRDRSAALLYNEQFF.

This clonotype was seen many times. The chain has TRBV6-2 or TRBV6-3 and TRBJ2-7, with TRBD1 identical over 8 bases. This CDR3 is built from 16 residues. Germline-derived CDR1 and CDR2 are MNHEY and SVGEGT. After removal of 0 bases from V and 2 bases from J, the junction contained 6 bases not matched to a gene. DNA for the CDR3: TGTGCCAGCAGTTACTCGGTCGACAGGGGTGCCTACGAGCAGTACTTC. Protein sequence: CASSYSVDRGAYEQYF.

V is TRBV7-6 and J is TRBJ2-3; D not resolved. The CDR3 covers 13 residues. Germline loops: CDR1 SGHVS, CDR2 FNYEAQ. V was clipped by 11 bases and J by 6 bases, with 18 bases between them. CDR3 residues: CAGSSSLGDTQYF. The CDR3 region has the DNA TGTGCCGGATCGAGCTCCCTGGGGGATACGCAGTATTTT. Drawing the rest from reference TRBV7-6 and TRBJ2-3, the complete variable domain is GAGVSQSPRYKVTKRGQDVALRCDPISGHVSLYWYRQALGQGPEFLTYFNYEAQQDKSGLPNDRFSAERPEGSISTLTIQRTEQRDSAMYRCAGSSSLGDTQYFGPGTRLTVL.

This clonotype was seen only a few times. The chain couples TRBV6-5 to TRBJ2-1; 8 bases agree with TRBD2. Germline V gives CDR1 MNHEY, CDR2 SVGAGI. This CDR3 is built from 13 residues. Trimming removed 5 bases from V and 4 bases from J; junction bases left unmatched: 1. The CDR3 nucleotides are TGTGCCAGCAGTACTAGCGGATACAATGAGCAGTTCTTC. Translating it yields CASSTSGYNEQFF.

This clonotype came up a few times. CDR3 bases: TGTGCCAGCAGTTTCAAGGGTAGGGCCCCAGATACGCAGTATTTT. This translates into CASSFKGRAPDTQYF. The chain has TRBV28 and TRBJ2-3; D is uncertain. Germline-derived CDR1 and CDR2 are MDHEN and SYDVKM. CDR3 size: 15 residues. Trimming removed 3 bases from V and 4 bases from J, with 14 bases in between.

This clonotype was counted a few times. This chain connects TRBV10-3 to TRBJ2-7, with 7 nucleotides matching TRBD1. CDR1 ENHRY and CDR2 SYGVKD come from the germline V gene. V dropped 4 bases and J dropped 1; count of bases not matched to a gene: 1. This CDR3 has 13 amino acids. The CDR3 DNA is TGTGCCATCAGTGGGGACAGTTCCTACGAGCAGTACTTC. Amino acid sequence: CAISGDSSYEQYF.

The V call is TRBV12-3 or TRBV12-4, the J call TRBJ1-1, with D possibly TRBD1 on 6 matching bases. Trimming took off 7 bases at V and 1 base at J, with 10 bases between the two ends. The CDR3 sequence is 13 residues long. DNA of the CDR3: TGTGCCAGCACCCGGACAGAGAACACTGAAGCTTTCTTT. As protein: CASTRTENTEAFF.

This chain connects TRBV7-3 to TRBJ1-1; tentatively, D is TRBD1 (5 bases). The germline V and J ends were trimmed by 2 bases and 7 bases, with 20 bases remaining between them. Germline V CDR1 and CDR2: SGHTA, FQGTGA. The CDR3 totals 16 residues. This CDR3 reads CASSLGPPQGGFEAFF. The CDR3 nucleotides read TGTGCCAGCAGCTTAGGCCCACCTCAGGGAGGATTTGAAGCTTTCTTT.

This clonotype was picked up many times. The chain employs TRBV5-1 and TRBJ2-3, with 10 bases that match TRBD1. V dropped 3 bases and J dropped 0; count of bases not matched to a gene: 7. In germline, CDR1 is SGHRS, CDR2 YFSETQ. This CDR3 comprises 17 residues. The CDR3 region has the DNA TGCGCCAGCAGCTGGGACAGGGGCGACCCCAGCACAGATACGCAGTATTTT. The encoded protein is CASSWDRGDPSTDTQYF.

This clonotype was recorded many times. V is TRBV28 and J is TRBJ2-3, with D perhaps matching TRBD2 (6 bases). The V end was cut by 4 bases, the J end by 1 base, with 18 bases between. Germline loops: CDR1 MDHEN, CDR2 SYDVKM. The CDR3 runs to 17 residues. CDR3 nucleotide sequence: TGTGCCAGCAGTTATCTCGGGAGAAACCCAGGCACAGATACGCAGTATTTT. Its protein product is CASSYLGRNPGTDTQYF.

The chain is built from TRBV12-3 or TRBV12-4 and TRBJ2-5; D might be TRBD1 (6 bases). The CDR3 totals 16 residues. V lost 0 bases to trimming and J lost 2 bases, with 13 bases between them. The CDR3 region is CASSLALQGWQETQYF. CDR3 nucleotide sequence: TGTGCCAGCAGTTTAGCGCTTCAGGGGTGGCAAGAGACCCAGTACTTC.